This TCR beta chain was captured by sequencing in a study of long-term antiretroviral therapy in people with HIV. Samples were assayed with immunoSEQ v3.0 at survey level. Generated by immunoSEQ multiplex PCR, the TCRdb table keeps only in-frame clones and is missing some. The table lists 34,000 or so clones, 80% to 90% of them singletons. Germline V gene data show CDR1 as SGDLS and CDR2 as YYNGEE. This CDR3 comprises 15 residues. V lost 2 bases to trimming and J lost 2 bases, with 12 bases between them. This clone was counted between two and nine times. The sequences come from unsorted PBMCs, collected just over 2.7 years before starting antiretroviral therapy. The rearrangement joins TRBV9 to TRBJ2-3; tentative D call: TRBD2 (6 bases). This receptor was identified in a woman aged 30 to 39 with HIV. The CDR3 protein is CASSVFGDSTDTQYF. CDR3 nucleotide sequence: TGTGCCAGCAGCGTTTTCGGGGACTCCACAGATACGCAGTATTTT.